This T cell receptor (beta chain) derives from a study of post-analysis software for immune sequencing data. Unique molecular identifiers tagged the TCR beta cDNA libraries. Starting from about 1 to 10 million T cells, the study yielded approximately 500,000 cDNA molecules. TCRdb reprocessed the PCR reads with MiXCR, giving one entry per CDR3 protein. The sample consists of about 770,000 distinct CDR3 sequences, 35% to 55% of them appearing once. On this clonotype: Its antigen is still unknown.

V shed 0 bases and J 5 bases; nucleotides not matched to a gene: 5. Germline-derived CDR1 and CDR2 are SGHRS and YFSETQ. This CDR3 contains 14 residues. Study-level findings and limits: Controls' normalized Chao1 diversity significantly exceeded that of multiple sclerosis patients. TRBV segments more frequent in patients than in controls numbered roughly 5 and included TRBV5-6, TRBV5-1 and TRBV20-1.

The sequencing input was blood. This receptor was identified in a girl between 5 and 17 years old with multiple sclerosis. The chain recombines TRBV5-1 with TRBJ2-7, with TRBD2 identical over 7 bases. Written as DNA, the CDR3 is TGCGCCAGCAGCTTGGTACGCGGGAGTAACGAGCAGTACTTC. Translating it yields CASSLVRGSNEQYF.